Listed below are T cell receptor beta chains from one sample, sequenced in a study of blood T cell repertoires in COVID-19. TCRdb's copy holds only in-frame clones and misses some; the assay was immunoSEQ multiplex PCR. The repertoire includes 200,000 to 250,000 clones, approximately 78% of them detected once, and about 5.6% sits in the top ten. The specimen sequenced was peripheral blood. Every receptor here comes from a woman aged 65 to 85 with COVID-19, enrolled during active disease. Each CDR3 is given with its conserved first and last residue. The order of the fields is clone size, D gene, J gene, V gene, CDR3 protein, CDR3 DNA. D genes are given only for firm matches. Expanded clones get a size class; other rows say once, few or many, or leave the size out.

- | - | TRBJ2-2 | TRBV5-1 | CASSLRANTGELFF | TGCGCCAGCAGCCTCAGGGCGAACACCGGGGAGCTGTTTTTT
- | - | TRBJ1-5 | TRBV5-4 | CASSLDSNSNQPQHF | TGTGCCAGCAGCTTGGACAGTAATAGCAATCAGCCCCAGCATTTT
- | - | TRBJ1-2 | TRBV28 | CASSWGQSNYGYTF | TGTGCCAGCAGCTGGGGCCAATCTAACTATGGCTACACCTTC
- | - | TRBJ1-6 | TRBV28 | CASSQGGQVNSPLHF | TGTGCCAGCTCCCAGGGAGGGCAGGTTAATTCACCCCTCCACTTT
once | TRBD1 | TRBJ1-2 | TRBV27 | CASRRQGADYGYTF | TGTGCCAGCAGAAGACAGGGGGCTGACTATGGCTACACCTTC
- | TRBD2 | TRBJ2-1 | TRBV11-2 | CASSLNSGTLQWEQFF | TGTGCCAGCAGCCTTAACAGCGGGACCCTACAATGGGAGCAGTTCTTC
once | - | TRBJ1-5 | TRBV28 | CASSLTANQPQHF | TGTGCCAGCAGTTTGACAGCCAATCAGCCCCAGCATTTT
- | TRBD1 | TRBJ1-2 | TRBV5-1 | CASSLTLTGAYGYTF | TGCGCCAGCAGTTTAACCCTAACAGGGGCCTATGGCTACACCTTC
- | - | TRBJ2-5 | TRBV6-5 | CASTGGDRDTQYF | TGTGCCAGCACCGGGGGGGACAGGGACACCCAGTACTTC
few | - | TRBJ2-4 | TRBV7-2 | CASSPNRVGSIQYF | TGTGCCAGCAGCCCCAACAGGGTTGGGAGCATTCAGTACTTC
- | - | TRBJ1-3 | TRBV19 | CASSIVPESGNTIYF | TGTGCCAGTAGTATAGTTCCGGAGTCTGGAAACACCATATATTTT
- | - | TRBJ1-6 | TRBV7-3 | CASSVNARDTNSPLHF | TGTGCCAGCAGTGTTAACGCCCGGGACACGAATTCACCCCTCCACTTT
- | TRBD1 | TRBJ1-1 | TRBV4-3 | CASSQVTGLEAFF | TGCGCCAGCAGCCAAGTGACAGGGTTGGAAGCTTTCTTT
once | - | TRBJ1-1 | TRBV5-1 | CASAISGSTEAFF | TGCGCCAGCGCTATCTCGGGTAGCACTGAAGCTTTCTTT
- | - | TRBJ2-2 | TRBV19 | CASRTGSGELFF | TGTGCCAGTAGAACAGGGTCCGGGGAGCTGTTTTTT
- | - | TRBJ1-3 | TRBV2 | CASSERGASSGNTIYF | TGTGCCAGCAGTGAAAGGGGCGCAAGCTCTGGAAACACCATATATTTT
- | - | TRBJ1-2 | TRBV5-8 | CASSYGLGVQEGYTF | TGTGCCAGCAGTTACGGTTTAGGGGTTCAGGAAGGCTACACCTTC
- | - | TRBJ1-2 | TRBV5-1 | CASTVTGGGYGYTF | TGCGCCAGCACAGTGACAGGTGGCGGCTATGGCTACACCTTC
- | - | TRBJ2-2 | TRBV28 | CASRSGGGDTGELFF | TGTGCCAGCAGGAGTGGAGGGGGGGACACCGGGGAGCTGTTTTTT
once | - | TRBJ2-1 | TRBV7-2 | CASSLRTGLEQFF | TGTGCCAGCAGCTTAAGAACGGGTCTTGAGCAGTTCTTC
- | - | TRBJ2-5 | TRBV19 | CASKSSVSQETQYF | TGTGCCAGTAAGTCTTCGGTATCCCAAGAGACCCAGTACTTC
- | - | TRBJ1-6 | TRBV28 | CASSSRPAGGSPLHF | TGTGCCAGCAGTTCACGGCCGGCCGGGGGTTCACCCCTCCACTTT
- | - | TRBJ1-2 | TRBV19 | CASSTTYLGYTF | TGTGCCAGTAGTACCACATACCTTGGCTACACCTTC
- | - | TRBJ1-1 | TRBV2 | CASSEQGTEAFF | TGTGCCAGCAGTGAACAGGGGACTGAAGCTTTCTTT
- | TRBD1 | TRBJ2-1 | TRBV11-2 | CASSTGQGAIYNEQFF | TGTGCCAGCAGCACGGGACAGGGGGCAATCTACAATGAGCAGTTCTTC
- | TRBD1 | TRBJ2-7 | TRBV6-5 | CASSFTGVLTYEQYF | TGTGCCAGCAGTTTCACAGGGGTTTTAACCTACGAGCAGTACTTC
- | - | TRBJ2-2 | TRBV7-2 | CASSFRQVSTGELFF | TGTGCCAGCAGCTTTAGACAGGTGTCCACCGGGGAGCTGTTTTTT
- | - | TRBJ1-1 | TRBV7-3 | CASSLIRANTEAFF | TGTGCCAGCAGCTTAATCAGGGCGAACACTGAAGCTTTCTTT
once | - | TRBJ2-4 | TRBV5-6 | CASSLTTGLNIQYF | TGTGCCAGCAGTCTAACCACGGGACTGAACATTCAGTACTTC
few | - | TRBJ1-2 | TRBV30 | CAWSQRYGYTF | TGTGCCTGGAGTCAGCGCTATGGCTACACCTTC
- | TRBD1 | TRBJ2-7 | TRBV19 | CASKPRADRIYEQYF | TGTGCCAGTAAACCCAGGGCGGACAGGATCTACGAGCAGTACTTC